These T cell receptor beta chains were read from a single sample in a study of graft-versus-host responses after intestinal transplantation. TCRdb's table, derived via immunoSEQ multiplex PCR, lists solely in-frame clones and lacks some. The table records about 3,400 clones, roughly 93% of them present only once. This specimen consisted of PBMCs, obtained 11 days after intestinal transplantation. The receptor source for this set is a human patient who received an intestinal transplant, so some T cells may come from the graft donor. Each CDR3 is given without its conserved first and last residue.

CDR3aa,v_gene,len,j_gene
ASSLVTVQETQY,TRBV7-9,12,TRBJ2-5
ASSRSGISGNTIY,TRBV9,13,TRBJ1-3
ASSLETWETQY,TRBV7-8,11,TRBJ2-5
ASRPTLASGSWNEQF,TRBV7-9,15,TRBJ2-1
ASSPRPSSFTDTQY,TRBV19,14,TRBJ2-3
ASSIGQGEYIQY,TRBV19,12,TRBJ2-4
ASSLASSGRSYNEQF,TRBV7-6,15,TRBJ2-1
ASSQGYTEAF,TRBV4-1,10,TRBJ1-1
ASRPGTDNEQF,TRBV27,11,TRBJ2-1
ASRQGNQPQH,TRBV6-5,10,TRBJ1-5
ASSLGHLGVDNEQF,TRBV7-2,14,TRBJ2-1
ARTSGSNEQF,TRBV2,10,TRBJ2-1
ASGTTVTYEQY,TRBV2,11,TRBJ2-7
ASSLALSNQPQH,TRBV5-6,12,TRBJ1-5
ASSLGGYNEQF,TRBV5-6,11,TRBJ2-1
ASSVRLAGGETQY,TRBV25-1,13,TRBJ2-5
ASSLVDRGLIYEQY,TRBV7-9,14,TRBJ2-7
ASSQEGGLAFNTDTQY,TRBV4-1,16,TRBJ2-3
ASRPGISYEQY,TRBV27,11,TRBJ2-7
ASSQDILALYEQY,TRBV4-2,13,TRBJ2-7
ASSFFGRDQPQH,TRBV28,12,TRBJ1-5
ASSVGGDPSSYEQY,TRBV9,14,TRBJ2-7
ASSELRELNEQF,TRBV2,12,TRBJ2-1
ASSVGDGREQY,TRBV9,11,TRBJ2-7
ASSRPGTGELF,TRBV27,11,TRBJ2-2
ASSFGTSAYEQY,TRBV7-8,12,TRBJ2-7
ASSSPTGTGSTEAF,TRBV7-9,14,TRBJ1-1
ASSLGLANEQF,TRBV4-1,11,TRBJ2-1
ASGPRHLNTEAF,TRBV28,12,TRBJ1-1
ASTIDLSSYNEQF,TRBV19,13,TRBJ2-1
ASSDNAWPEGLVAF,TRBV2,14,TRBJ1-1
ASSLGLAGAEQY,TRBV27,12,TRBJ2-7
ASSSSVTSGEQY,TRBV7-9,12,TRBJ2-7
ASSLVRRKIQGYT,TRBV11-2,13,TRBJ1-2
ASSPRVLGGTDTQY,TRBV5-6,14,TRBJ2-3
ASSLTGTSAYEQY,TRBV9,13,TRBJ2-7
ASSQPGANVLT,TRBV7-3,11,TRBJ2-6
ASTPGQGVSNQPQH,TRBV19,14,TRBJ1-5
ASSLLPPYSYNEQF,TRBV5-1,14,TRBJ2-1
ASSFIAGGAYEQY,TRBV5-1,13,TRBJ2-7
ASSPDPNGYT,TRBV7-3,10,TRBJ1-2